The present entry profiles one T cell receptor beta chain with its context. Its antigen is currently unknown. TCRdb ran MiXCR on the 5' RACE reads and lists one entry per CDR3 protein. In the table there are some 340,000 distinct CDR3 sequences, 10% to 15% of which are singletons. This sample was taken from a study of T-cell memory formation after mild COVID-19. V was shortened by 6 bases and J by 7 bases, with 13 bases between the two germline ends. The CDR3 contains 14 residues. Overall study findings and caveats: CM and EM subsets held most contracting CD4+ clones; EMRA held CD8+ ones. SARS-CoV-2 specificity was not confirmed for second-wave clones peaking on day 37. Memory from before infection featured some responding clones, which suggests cross-reactive memory joined. Later expanders leaned CD4+, whereas day 15 to 85 contracting clones were balanced CD4/CD8.

This chain connects TRBV12-3 or TRBV12-4 to TRBJ1-6; no firm D call. Material for sequencing was PBMCs or a T cell subset sorted from them (not recorded which). The sequence came from a man between 18 and 29 years old who had mild COVID-19 (a few samples of this study predate the infection). Cell type and time point are not known. CDR3: CASRTSQGNSPLHF. The CDR3 DNA reads TGTGCCAGCAGGACGTCTCAAGGGAATTCACCCCTCCACTTT.